This T cell receptor (beta chain) was identified during a study of beta chain features in type 1 diabetes. Points on this clone: Its matching antigen is unknown.

cDNA synthesis used the whole RNA isolate, giving expressed TCRB sequences. Assay used: immunoSEQ multiplex PCR; TCRdb lists only in-frame clones, some missing. There are fewer than 500,000 clones in the sample; around 14% occur only once, and 0.035% to 0.045% lies in the top ten. Findings and limits, study-wide: Insertion counts at VDJ junctions were lower in type 1 diabetes patients, who also showed more deletions there.

In germline, CDR1 is SGHDT, CDR2 YYEEEE. V dropped 4 bases and J dropped 0; count of bases not matched to a gene: 6. The CDR3 consists of 16 residues. The chain has TRBV5-6 and TRBJ2-1; 8 bases are shared with TRBD2. The sequence derives from a man aged 25 to 40 in good health. What was sequenced was naive CD4+ T cells from blood. The CDR3 protein is CASSKVAGRSYNEQFF. CDR3 DNA: TGTGCCAGCAGCAAAGTAGCGGGGCGCTCCTACAATGAGCAGTTCTTC. Full variable domain (rest looked up from reference TRBV5-6 and TRBJ2-1): DAGVTQSPTHLIKTRGQQVTLRCSPKSGHDTVSWYQQALGQGPQFIFQYYEEEERQRGNFPDRFSGHQFPNYSSELNVNALLLGDSALYLCASSKVAGRSYNEQFFGPGTRLTVL.